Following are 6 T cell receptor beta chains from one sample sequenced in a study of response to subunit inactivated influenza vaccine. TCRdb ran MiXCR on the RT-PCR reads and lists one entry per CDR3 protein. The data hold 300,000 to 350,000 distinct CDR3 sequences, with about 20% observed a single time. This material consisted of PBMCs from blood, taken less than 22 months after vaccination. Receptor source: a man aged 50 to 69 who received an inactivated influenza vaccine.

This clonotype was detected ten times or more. CDR3 sequence reads: CASSLVGAANTEAFF. The CDR3, as DNA: TGCGCCAGCAGCTTGGTTGGTGCAGCGAACACTGAAGCTTTCTTT. J is TRBJ1-1 and V is TRBV5-1, with D hard to call. The CDR3 length is 15 residues. The germline V gene has CDR1 SGHRS and CDR2 YFSETQ. The germline V and J ends were trimmed by 0 bases and 1 base, with 10 bases remaining between them.

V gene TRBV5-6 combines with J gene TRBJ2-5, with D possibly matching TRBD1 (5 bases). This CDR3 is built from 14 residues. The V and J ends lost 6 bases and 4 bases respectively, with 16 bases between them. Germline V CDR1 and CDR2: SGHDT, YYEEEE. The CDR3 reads CASTPEGDRETQYF. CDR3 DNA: TGTGCCAGCACCCCGGAAGGGGATCGAGAGACCCAGTACTTC.

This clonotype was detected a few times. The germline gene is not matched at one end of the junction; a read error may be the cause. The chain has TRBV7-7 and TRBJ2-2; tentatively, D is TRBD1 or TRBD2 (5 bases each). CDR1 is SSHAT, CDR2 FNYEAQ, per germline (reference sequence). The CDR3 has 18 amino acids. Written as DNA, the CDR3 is TGTGCTAGCAGCCCGCGACTGGGACCGCCCGGGGCCACCGGGGAGCTGTTTTTT. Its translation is CASSPRLGPPGATGELFF.

The CDR3 protein is CASSPLFRETQYF. CDR3 coding DNA: TGTGCCAGCAGCCCCCTGTTCCGGGAGACCCAGTACTTC. The chain uses TRBV7-2 and TRBJ2-5; the D is unclear. In germline, CDR1 is SGHTA, CDR2 FQGNSA. This CDR3 contains 13 residues. V dropped 5 bases and J dropped 5 bases, with 12 bases sitting between them.

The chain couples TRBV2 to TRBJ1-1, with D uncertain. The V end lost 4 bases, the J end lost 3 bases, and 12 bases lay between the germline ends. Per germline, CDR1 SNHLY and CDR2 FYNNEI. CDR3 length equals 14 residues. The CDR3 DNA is TGTGCCAGCAGTGGTTGGCAGATCGACACTGAAGCTTTCTTT. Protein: CASSGWQIDTEAFF.

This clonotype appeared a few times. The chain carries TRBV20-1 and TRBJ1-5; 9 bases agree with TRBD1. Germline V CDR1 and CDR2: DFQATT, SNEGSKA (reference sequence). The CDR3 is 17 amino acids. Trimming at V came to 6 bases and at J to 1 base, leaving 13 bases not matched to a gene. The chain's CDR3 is CSARITGQGWSNQPQHF. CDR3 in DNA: TGCAGTGCCAGAATAACGGGACAGGGTTGGAGCAATCAGCCCCAGCATTTT.